What follows describes a single TCR beta chain. The antigen remains unidentified. The length of the CDR3 is 14 residues. The ends were cut back, 1 base at V and 6 bases at J, with 13 bases in the middle. The germline gives CDR1 SNHLY, CDR2 FYNNEI. This entry comes from a study of shared clonotypes between healthy human individuals. Background on the study: A donor's plate count was three for CD4 naive and three for CD4 memory; CD8 naive had two and CD8 memory one. Whole-study findings and limits: Few donors limited the genetic and exposure-history diversity represented.

It was into CD45RA+ naive and CD45RA-negative memory subsets that the CD4+ cells were split. TCRdb's table, derived via immunoSEQ multiplex PCR, lists solely in-frame clones and lacks some. The data show 2 million to 2.5 million clones, approximately 95% seen once. V usage is TRBV2 and J usage is TRBJ2-7; D is uncertain. The sequenced material came from naive CD4+ T cells from PBMCs. Subset specified: CD45RA+ positively selected. The clonotype was recovered from a man between 18 and 29 years old in good health. Some clones in this sample may be carry-over from other donors' samples. Here the CDR3 reads CASSEEQILAEQYF. The CDR3 coding sequence is TGTGCCAGCAGTGAAGAACAGATCCTCGCCGAGCAGTACTTC.